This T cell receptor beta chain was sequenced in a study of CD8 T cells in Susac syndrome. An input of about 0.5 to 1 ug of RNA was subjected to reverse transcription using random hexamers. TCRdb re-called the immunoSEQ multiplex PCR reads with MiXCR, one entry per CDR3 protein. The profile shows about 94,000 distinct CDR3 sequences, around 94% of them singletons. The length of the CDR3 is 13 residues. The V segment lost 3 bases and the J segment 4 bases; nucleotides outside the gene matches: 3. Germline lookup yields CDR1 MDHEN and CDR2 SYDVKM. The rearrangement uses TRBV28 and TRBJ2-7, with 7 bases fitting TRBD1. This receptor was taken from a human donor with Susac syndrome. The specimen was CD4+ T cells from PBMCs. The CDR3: CASSFRGRYEQYF. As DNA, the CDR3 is TGTGCCAGCAGTTTTAGGGGGCGGTACGAGCAGTACTTC. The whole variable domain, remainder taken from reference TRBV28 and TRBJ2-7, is DVKVTQSSRYLVKRTGEKVFLECVQDMDHENMFWYRQDPGLGLRLIYFSYDVKMKEKGDIPEGYSVSREKKERFSLILESASTNQTSMYLCASSFRGRYEQYFGPGTRLTVT.